This T cell receptor (beta chain) was found in a study of radiation and T cells in renal cell carcinoma. The CDR3 is made up of 14 amino acids. V was trimmed by 4 bases and J by 7 bases, leaving 19 bases between them. Germline lookup yields CDR1 GTSNPN and CDR2 SVGIG (reference sequence). The method was immunoSEQ multiplex PCR; TCRdb's version includes in-frame clones alone and lacks a portion of them. Here the sample spans 60,000 or so clones, 60% to 85% being singletons. Whole-study findings and limits: Pretreatment tumor biopsies were lacking, so baseline clonotypes are unknown.

Time point here: blood 4 weeks post-SBRT, at nephrectomy. Treatment noted: 15 Gy SBRT to primary tumor, nephrectomy 4 weeks later. Serial blood draws occurred at baseline and 2 and 4 weeks post-SBRT. About this clone itself: What it recognizes is unknown.

The material was blood, obtained from a patient whose treatment included radiotherapy and nephrectomy. The clonotype was recovered from a man in his 60s with renal cell carcinoma. V is TRBV30 and J is TRBJ2-5, with TRBD2 as a possible D gene (6 bases). Here the CDR3 reads CAWTSDKLRGTQYF. The CDR3 coding sequence is TGTGCCTGGACTAGCGACAAATTACGAGGGACCCAGTACTTC.